Listed below are T cell receptor beta chains from one sample, sequenced in a study of shared clonotypes between healthy human individuals. Clones were read by immunoSEQ multiplex PCR, and TCRdb kept only the in-frame ones, dropping some. Among 2 million to 2.5 million clones listed, roughly 95% were seen once. Source material: naive CD4+ T cells sorted from blood. The receptors here all came from a man younger than 35 in good health. Each CDR3 is given with its conserved first and last residue. The order of the fields is D gene, V gene, clone size, J gene, CDR3 DNA, CDR3 protein. The D gene is left open where the match is weak. For some rows the clone size is stated as once, few or many, or as a class when expanded; others skip it.

-	TRBV7-2	-	TRBJ1-4	TGTGCCAGCAGCTCTGGGTCCTCCTTCCTGGGAAAACTGTTTTTT	CASSSGSSFLGKLFF
-	TRBV14	-	TRBJ2-5	TGTGCCAGCAGCCAATTCGAGACCCAGTACTTC	CASSQFETQYF
-	TRBV29-1	-	TRBJ1-1	TGCAGCGTTGGTAGGTGGGGGTTGGAGAAAACTGAAGCTTTCTTT	CSVGRWGLEKTEAFF
TRBD1	TRBV7-2	once	TRBJ2-1	TGTGCCAGCAGCTTGGACAGGGTGGTACAGTTCTTC	CASSLDRVVQFF
-	TRBV7-9	-	TRBJ1-4	TGTGCCAGCACCAACTTGAGACCAAACGGAATGGAGGAAAAACTGTTTTTT	CASTNLRPNGMEEKLFF
-	TRBV4-1	once	TRBJ1-4	TGCGCCAGCAGCCAAGATCATGGGGCAACTAATGAAAAACTGTTTTTT	CASSQDHGATNEKLFF
TRBD2	TRBV5-1	-	TRBJ2-7	TGCGCCAGCAGCTTGGTAAGCGGGAGCTCCTACGAGCAGTACTTC	CASSLVSGSSYEQYF
TRBD2	TRBV10-3	-	TRBJ2-1	TGTGCCATCAGTGACAGCGGGAGGGGCAACGAGCAGTTCTTC	CAISDSGRGNEQFF
-	TRBV5-1	-	TRBJ2-3	TGCGCCAGCAGCGATCAGGGAGATGGAACAGATACGCAGTATTTT	CASSDQGDGTDTQYF
TRBD1	TRBV4-1	-	TRBJ1-4	TGCGCCAGCAGCCGACTACAGGGGACAGGGGACTTCACTAATGAAAAACTGTTTTTT	CASSRLQGTGDFTNEKLFF
-	TRBV5-1	-	TRBJ1-3	TGCGCCAGCAGTTCAGCGGGACGGTACTCTGGAAACACCATATATTTT	CASSSAGRYSGNTIYF
TRBD2	TRBV2	-	TRBJ2-1	TGTGCCAGCAACGAGCGGGACCCTGAGTTCTTC	CASNERDPEFF
-	TRBV2	once	TRBJ2-1	TGTGCCAGCAGACGGGACCGCGGGGAGTACAATGAGCAGTTCTTC	CASRRDRGEYNEQFF
TRBD1	TRBV7-3	-	TRBJ2-3	TGTGCCAGCAGCATCCAGGGGGCCCGCACAGATACGCAGTATTTT	CASSIQGARTDTQYF
TRBD1	TRBV30	-	TRBJ2-3	TGTGCCTGGAGTGCAACAGGGGGCATCACGCAGTATTTT	CAWSATGGITQYF
-	TRBV11-2	-	TRBJ1-1	TGTGCCAGCAGCAAATGGAGCCTCAGGGAGATCTCTGAAGCTTTCTTT	CASSKWSLREISEAFF
TRBD1	TRBV6-5	-	TRBJ1-3	TGTGCCAGCAGCCGGACAGGAGCTGGAAACACCATATATTTT	CASSRTGAGNTIYF
-	TRBV7-6	-	TRBJ1-6	TGTGCCAGCAGCTTAGATCGGGAAAGTTCACCCCTCCACTTT	CASSLDRESSPLHF
-	TRBV5-5	few	TRBJ2-2	TGTGCCAGCAGCCCTGTGGATTACGCCGGGGAGCTGTTTTTT	CASSPVDYAGELFF
-	TRBV27	-	TRBJ1-2	TGTGCCAGTAAGGACTTTGGGGATGGCTACACCTTC	CASKDFGDGYTF
-	TRBV19	-	TRBJ2-7	TGTGCCAGTAAGCGGCAGGGTTTCTACGAGCAGTACTTC	CASKRQGFYEQYF
-	TRBV6-1	-	TRBJ1-4	TGTGCCAGCAGTCCCGGGGGAGAGATAGGTGAAAAACTGTTTTTT	CASSPGGEIGEKLFF
TRBD1	TRBV19	-	TRBJ1-1	TGTGCCAGCCTTCCTTTAGACAGGGGGCGTACTGAAGCTTTCTTT	CASLPLDRGRTEAFF
-	TRBV10-1	-	TRBJ2-5	TGCGCCAGCAGTGCCTACAGGGAGGGGACCCAGTACTTC	CASSAYREGTQYF
-	TRBV27	-	TRBJ1-5	TGTGCCAGTAACAAGGCCTGGGGAGGCAATCAGCCCCAGCATTTT	CASNKAWGGNQPQHF
-	TRBV10-3	-	TRBJ2-2	TGTGCCATCACAGCCCTCCGGGACTTCACCGGGGAGCTGTTTTTT	CAITALRDFTGELFF
-	TRBV10-2	-	TRBJ1-5	TGCGCCAGCAGTCGTGGACGGCGCAATCAGCCCCAGCATTTT	CASSRGRRNQPQHF
TRBD2	TRBV4-3	-	TRBJ2-7	TGCGCCAGCAGCCAAGAGGCTAGCGGATCCGGGGAGCAGTACTTC	CASSQEASGSGEQYF
TRBD2	TRBV6-1	-	TRBJ2-7	TGTGCCAGCAGTGAAACGCTAGCGGGAAGCTACGAGCAGTACTTC	CASSETLAGSYEQYF